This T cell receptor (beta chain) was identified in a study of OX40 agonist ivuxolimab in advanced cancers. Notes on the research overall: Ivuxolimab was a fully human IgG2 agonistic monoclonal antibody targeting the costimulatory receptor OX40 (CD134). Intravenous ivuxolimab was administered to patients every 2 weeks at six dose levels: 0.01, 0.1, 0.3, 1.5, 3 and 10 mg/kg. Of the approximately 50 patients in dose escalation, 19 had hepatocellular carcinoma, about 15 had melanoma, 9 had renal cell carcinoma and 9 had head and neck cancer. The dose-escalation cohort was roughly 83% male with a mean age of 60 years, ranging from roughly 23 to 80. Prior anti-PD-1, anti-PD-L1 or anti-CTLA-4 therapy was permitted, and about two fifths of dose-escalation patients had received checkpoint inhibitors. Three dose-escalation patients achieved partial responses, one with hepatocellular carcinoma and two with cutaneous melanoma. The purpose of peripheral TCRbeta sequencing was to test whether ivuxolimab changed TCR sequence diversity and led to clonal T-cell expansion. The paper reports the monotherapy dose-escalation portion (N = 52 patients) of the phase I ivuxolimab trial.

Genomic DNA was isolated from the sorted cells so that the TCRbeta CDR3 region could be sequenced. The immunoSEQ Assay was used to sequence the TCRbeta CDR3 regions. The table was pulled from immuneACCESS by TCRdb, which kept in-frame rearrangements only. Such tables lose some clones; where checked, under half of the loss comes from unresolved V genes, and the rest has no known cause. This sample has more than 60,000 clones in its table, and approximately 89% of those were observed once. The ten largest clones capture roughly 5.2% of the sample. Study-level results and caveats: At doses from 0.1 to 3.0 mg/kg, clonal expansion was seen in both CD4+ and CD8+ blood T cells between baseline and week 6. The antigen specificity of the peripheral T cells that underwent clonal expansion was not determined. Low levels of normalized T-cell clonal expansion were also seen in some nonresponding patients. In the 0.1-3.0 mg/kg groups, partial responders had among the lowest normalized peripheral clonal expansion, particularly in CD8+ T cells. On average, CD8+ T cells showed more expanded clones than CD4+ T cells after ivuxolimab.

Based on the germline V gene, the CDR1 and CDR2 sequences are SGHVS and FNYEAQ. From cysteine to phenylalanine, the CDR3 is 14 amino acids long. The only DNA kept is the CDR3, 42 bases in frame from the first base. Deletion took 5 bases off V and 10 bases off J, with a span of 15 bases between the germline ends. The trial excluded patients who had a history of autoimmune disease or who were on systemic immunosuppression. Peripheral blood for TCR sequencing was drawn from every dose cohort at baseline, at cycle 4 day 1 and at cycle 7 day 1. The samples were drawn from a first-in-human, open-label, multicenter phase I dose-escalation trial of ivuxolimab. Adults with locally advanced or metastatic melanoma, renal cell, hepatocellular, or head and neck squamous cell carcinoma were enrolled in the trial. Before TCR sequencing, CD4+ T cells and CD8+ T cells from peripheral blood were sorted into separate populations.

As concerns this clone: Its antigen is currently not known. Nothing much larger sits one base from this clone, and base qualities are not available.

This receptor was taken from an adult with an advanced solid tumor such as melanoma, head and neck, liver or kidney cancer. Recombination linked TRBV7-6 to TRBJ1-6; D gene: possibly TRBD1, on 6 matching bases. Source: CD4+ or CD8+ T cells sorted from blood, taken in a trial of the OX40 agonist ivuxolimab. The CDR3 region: CASSATGWGSPLHF. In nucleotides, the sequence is TGTGCCAGCAGCGCCACAGGGTGGGGGTCACCCCTCCACTTT.